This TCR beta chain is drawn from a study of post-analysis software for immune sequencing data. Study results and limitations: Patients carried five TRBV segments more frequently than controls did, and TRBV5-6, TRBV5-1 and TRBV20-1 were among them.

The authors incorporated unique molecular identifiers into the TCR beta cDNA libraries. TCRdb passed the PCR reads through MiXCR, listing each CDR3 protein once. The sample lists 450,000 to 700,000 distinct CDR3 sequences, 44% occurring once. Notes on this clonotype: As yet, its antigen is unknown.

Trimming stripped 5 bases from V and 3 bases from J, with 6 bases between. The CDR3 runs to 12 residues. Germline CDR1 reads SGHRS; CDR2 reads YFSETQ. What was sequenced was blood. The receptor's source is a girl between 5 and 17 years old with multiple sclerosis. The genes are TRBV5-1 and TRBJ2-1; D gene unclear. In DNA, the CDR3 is TGCGCCAGCAGATCTTTCTACAATGAGCAGTTCTTC. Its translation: CASRSFYNEQFF.